This T cell receptor beta chain comes out of a study of T cells after yellow fever vaccination (dated by TCRdb to 2018 to 2020). For context, the study as a whole: Libraries from fractions with low cell numbers were prepared with the SMART-Seq v4 Ultra Low Input RNA kit. Blood was drawn at multiple timepoints before and after primary and secondary immunization, with bulk PBMC replicates and cell subsets isolated. Two healthy male donors, one aged 18 to 29 and one aged 30 to 40 years, made up the cohort. To follow T-cell clones before and after primary and booster YFV17D yellow fever vaccination, bulk TCR alpha and beta repertoires were sequenced over time. Study-wide findings and limitations: FACS-sorted repertoires could contain abundant contaminating clonotypes from the bulk population, so computational filtering was required. Because only a couple of donors were included in the study, the extent to which the findings can be generalized is limited. A small share of clonotypes was detected in both CD4 and CD8 compartments, with the overlap likely arising from convergent recombination. The secondary T-cell response was found to be weaker but faster than the primary response, with a peak reached on day 5 rather than on day 15. Most clones expanded after primary vaccination were re-detected after the booster (almost 97% of CD4 and 80% to 90% of CD8), suggesting broad memory maintenance.

The intended sense of this specimen's treatment or condition label: live attenuated yellow fever vaccine strain. PBMCs were isolated from peripheral blood using a standard Ficoll-Paque protocol. CD4 and CD8 T-cell fractions were isolated with Dynabeads CD4 and CD8 positive selection kits. TriZol was used to extract RNA from bulk PBMCs, CD4 and CD8 fractions, and dextramer-positive and dextramer-negative fractions. With respect to this clonotype: Its antigen has not been determined. Qualities for individual bases were not recorded, and no much larger clone is one base off.

TCR cDNA was synthesized by 5'RACE template switching, through which a universal primer site and unique molecular identifiers were introduced. Priming of cDNA synthesis was performed from both the TCR alpha and TCR beta constant segments. Libraries were amplified in two PCR steps, with sample barcodes and sequencing adapters added in the second step. Sequencing of libraries was done on Illumina HiSeq 2500 (2x100 bp) or NovaSeq (2x150 bp). The paper's processing steps were these. MIGEC was used to demultiplex reads and collapse the reads into UMI consensus sequences, and MiXCR was used for V(D)J alignment. Vaccine-responding clonotypes were defined with edgeR using replicate PBMC samples, requiring FDR below 0.01 and a log2 fold change above 5 up to day 15. Each bulk clonotype was labeled CD4 or CD8 based on which sequenced repertoire, CD4 or CD8, contained the clonotype at higher abundance. TCRdb reanalyzed the raw reads on its own, using fastp at Q25 for trimming and MiXCR for clone calling, and kept in-frame beta chains. Each entry is one CDR3 protein sequence, shown with its most common DNA and genes. TCRdb's processing, not the authors' own work, is the source of the V and J calls. In all, the sample holds tens of thousands of distinct CDR3 sequences, and about 5% of those were seen once. The biggest ten clones account for roughly 41% of the sample.

This TCR derives from a man aged 25-45 years who received the YFV17D yellow fever vaccine. The sample in question was CD8+ T cells sorted from PBMCs, obtained 10 days after the yellow fever booster vaccination.

The DNA sequence follows: TGTGCCAGCAGCTTAGCCCCGGACACCACAGATACGCAGTATTTT. This translates into CASSLAPDTTDTQYF. The V gene is TRBV7-9 and the J gene is TRBJ2-3; a tentative D match to TRBD1 spans 5 bases. The CDR3 contains 15 residues, cysteine and phenylalanine counted. The kept DNA is CDR3 alone, 45 bases in frame from the first base. The germline V gene (reference sequence) supplies CDR1 SEHNR and CDR2 FQNEAQ. The germline ends are 9 bases apart after V is trimmed by 0 bases and J by 2 bases.